This T cell receptor beta chain was profiled in a study of blood T cell repertoires in COVID-19. On the study more broadly: Samples representing acute and convalescent COVID-19 were sourced from the United States, Italy and Spain. T cells, B-cell-depleted T cells, or PBMCs provided the cDNA or gDNA that served as material.

Original processing notes: How many nucleated cells were present was estimated from reference gene primer amplification. Data came from immunoSEQ multiplex PCR; TCRdb stores just in-frame clones and leaves some out. D and trimming were read from the DNA, whereas the V and J calls and clone size are those reported in that table. This table holds 200,000 to 300,000 clones, roughly 86% found once. Participant-reported clinical history was the basis for cohort assignment. The sequencing input was PBMCs or T cells enriched from blood (not recorded which). This sequence originates from a young woman with acute COVID-19.

CDR3 residues: CASSQPDRGSYEQYF. The CDR3 nucleotides read TGTGCCAGCAGCCAACCGGACAGGGGCTCCTACGAGCAGTACTTC. The J gene is TRBJ2-7, the V gene TRBV3-1 (or the pseudogene TRBV3-2), with 9 nucleotides matching TRBD1. This CDR3 has 15 amino acids. From germline, CDR1 is LGHDT and CDR2 YNNKEL (reference sequence). Germline trimming cut 2 bases from V and 0 bases from J; bases unmatched to any gene: 2.